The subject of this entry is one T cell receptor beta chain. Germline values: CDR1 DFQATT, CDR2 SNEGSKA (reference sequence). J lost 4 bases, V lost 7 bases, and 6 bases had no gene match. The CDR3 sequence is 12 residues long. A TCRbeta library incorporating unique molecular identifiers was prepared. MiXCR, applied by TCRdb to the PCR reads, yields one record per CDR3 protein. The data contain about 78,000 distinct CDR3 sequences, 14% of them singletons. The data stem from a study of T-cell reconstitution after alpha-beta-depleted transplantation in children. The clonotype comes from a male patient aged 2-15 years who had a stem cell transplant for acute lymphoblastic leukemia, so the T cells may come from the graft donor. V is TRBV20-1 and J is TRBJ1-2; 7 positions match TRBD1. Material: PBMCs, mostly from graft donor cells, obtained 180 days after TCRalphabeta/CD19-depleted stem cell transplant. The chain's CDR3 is CSGDSGRYGYTF. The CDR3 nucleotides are TGCAGTGGGGACAGCGGCCGCTATGGCTACACCTTC.